The rows below give T cell receptor beta chains drawn from one sample of a study of T cell responses to AZD1222 COVID-19 vaccine. Only in-frame clones appear in the TCRdb table, and some are missing; sequencing was by immunoSEQ multiplex PCR. The sample lists about 190,000 clones; 75% to 90% were seen once. Material: peripheral blood, obtained on day 0 of MenACWY control vaccination. Every receptor here comes from an adult in good health. Each CDR3 is given with its conserved first and last residue. The D gene is left open where the match is weak. Where a row states a size, it is once, few, many or the class of an expanded clone; other rows omit it.

TRBD1	NA	TRBV27	TRBJ1-2	CASRSGQENYGYTF	TGTGCCAGCCGATCGGGACAGGAAAACTATGGCTACACCTTC
NA	NA	TRBV7-2	TRBJ2-1	CASSLGVAPEQFF	TGTGCCAGCAGCTTAGGGGTAGCCCCTGAGCAGTTCTTC
NA	NA	TRBV7-9	TRBJ2-1	CASSLYLEVNEQFF	TGTGCCAGCAGCTTATATCTAGAGGTCAATGAGCAGTTCTTC
TRBD2	NA	TRBV9	TRBJ2-3	CASSSSGSTDTQYF	TGTGCCAGCAGCTCTAGCGGAAGCACAGATACGCAGTATTTT
TRBD2	NA	TRBV15	TRBJ2-7	CATSRVGSGIVGEQYF	TGTGCCACCAGCAGAGTTGGTAGCGGGATTGTCGGTGAGCAGTACTTC
NA	NA	TRBV29-1	TRBJ2-5	CSALLAGAGETQYF	TGCAGCGCCCTCCTCGCGGGGGCGGGAGAGACCCAGTACTTC
TRBD1	NA	TRBV30	TRBJ1-3	CAWSVRGQGKNTIYF	TGTGCCTGGAGTGTAAGGGGACAGGGCAAAAACACCATATATTTT
TRBD2	NA	TRBV28	TRBJ2-7	CASSLPLAGGAYEQYF	TGTGCCAGCAGTTTACCACTAGCGGGGGGGGCCTACGAGCAGTACTTC
NA	NA	TRBV6-1	TRBJ1-1	CASSENLDVTEAFF	TGTGCCAGCAGTGAAAATTTGGATGTCACTGAAGCTTTCTTT
NA	NA	TRBV6-5	TRBJ2-1	CASSDTGQNNEQFF	TGTGCCAGCAGCGACACCGGACAGAACAATGAGCAGTTCTTC
NA	NA	TRBV3-1/TRBV3-2	TRBJ2-3	CASSYWDWSTDTQYF	TGTGCCAGCAGCTATTGGGACTGGAGCACAGATACGCAGTATTTT
NA	NA	TRBV4-2	TRBJ2-2	CASSQELLTGELFF	TGTGCCAGCAGCCAAGAGTTGCTAACCGGGGAGCTGTTTTTT
NA	NA	TRBV7-3	TRBJ2-2	CASSPQSGLQAGELFF	TGTGCCAGCAGCCCCCAATCGGGCCTACAGGCCGGGGAGCTGTTTTTT
TRBD2	NA	TRBV5-1	TRBJ2-1	CASSWTSGAYNEQFF	TGCGCCAGCAGCTGGACTAGCGGGGCCTACAATGAGCAGTTCTTC
NA	NA	TRBV6-5	TRBJ1-5	CASSYAHQGGDQPQHF	TGTGCCAGCAGTTACGCACACCAAGGGGGGGATCAGCCCCAGCATTTT
TRBD1	NA	TRBV25-1	TRBJ1-2	CASSDQTGEGNYGYTF	TGTGCCAGCAGTGACCAGACAGGGGAGGGTAACTATGGCTACACCTTC
NA	NA	TRBV27	TRBJ2-7	CASSLQPSASYEQYF	TGTGCCAGCAGTTTACAACCTAGCGCGAGCTACGAGCAGTACTTC
TRBD2	once	TRBV5-1	TRBJ2-7	CASSPQGPGGPKQQYF	TGCGCCAGCAGCCCCCAGGGGCCGGGAGGGCCTAAGCAGCAGTACTTC
NA	NA	TRBV7-8	TRBJ2-3	CASRSGKTSTGADTQYF	TGTGCCAGCAGGTCTGGGAAGACTAGTACCGGGGCAGATACGCAGTATTTT
NA	NA	TRBV7-9	TRBJ1-3	CASSLLEGGNTIYF	TGTGCCAGCAGCCTGCTGGAGGGTGGAAACACCATATATTTT
NA	NA	TRBV30	TRBJ1-5	CAWSVGGNQPQHF	TGTGCCTGGAGTGTAGGGGGCAATCAGCCCCAGCATTTT
NA	NA	TRBV11-3	TRBJ2-5	CASSPFCRGGTQYF	TGTGCCAGCAGCCCTTTCTGTCGGGGTGGGACCCAGTACTTC
TRBD1	NA	TRBV6-1	TRBJ2-7	CASSDIRDRAYEQYF	TGTGCCAGCAGTGACATCAGGGACAGGGCCTACGAGCAGTACTTC
NA	NA	TRBV12-3/TRBV12-4	TRBJ2-5	CASSSRPVETQYF	TGTGCCAGCAGTTCTAGGCCCGTTGAGACCCAGTACTTC
NA	NA	TRBV20-1	TRBJ2-7	CSAPLPYEQYF	TGCAGTGCCCCTCTCCCCTACGAGCAGTACTTC
NA	NA	TRBV5-4	TRBJ2-5	CASSLKLQETQYF	TGTGCCAGCAGCTTGAAGCTCCAAGAGACCCAGTACTTC
NA	NA	TRBV27	TRBJ2-1	CASSLNSGNNEQFF	TGTGCCAGCAGTTTGAACAGTGGGAACAATGAGCAGTTCTTC